The entry below gives a single T cell receptor beta chain sequence along with its context. The antigen is unknown. Sequencing of TCR beta was undertaken in CD8+ and CD4+ T cells derived from blood. FACS enriched CD8+ TEMRA cells, while bulk CD8+ and CD4+ were negatively isolated. An input of about 0.45 to 1 ug of RNA was subjected to reverse transcription using random hexamers. TCRdb reanalysed the immunoSEQ multiplex PCR reads using MiXCR and keeps one entry per CDR3 protein. The sample lists some 100,000 distinct CDR3 sequences, 80% to 95% occurring once. The data derive from a study of CD8 T cells in Susac syndrome. The study, taken as a whole, reports: The number of individuals included in the study's TCR sequencing and HLA analysis was acknowledged as relatively small.

Germline values: CDR1 LGHNA, CDR2 YSLEER. The CDR3 is made up of 15 amino acids. V was pared by 3 bases and J by 1 base, with 10 bases between. This sequence was found in a human donor in good health. The rearrangement uses TRBV4-3 and TRBJ1-5, with a weak D call TRBD1 (5 bases). Material for sequencing was CD4+ T cells from PBMCs. This CDR3 reads CASSQYQGSNQPQHF. The CDR3 DNA reads TGCGCCAGCAGCCAGTACCAGGGAAGCAATCAGCCCCAGCATTTT.